These 27 T cell receptor beta chains were sequenced from one sample in a study of Graves' ophthalmopathy and Graves' hyperthyroidism. Amplification of the TCR beta CDR3 regions used RNA transcripts (as template). HTBI primers served in a first-round RT-PCR, which a second-round multiplex PCR followed. TCRdb reprocessed the multiplex PCR reads with MiXCR, giving one entry per CDR3 protein. Of over a million distinct CDR3 sequences in the sample, approximately 35% are singletons; the top ten hold around 10%. The specimen was peripheral blood or thyroid tissue (not recorded which). The receptors were gathered from an adult man with Graves' hyperthyroidism.

This clonotype was detected only a few times. The chain employs TRBV10-3 and TRBJ2-5; TRBD2 might be the D (5 bases). Germline V CDR1 and CDR2: ENHRY, SYGVKD. With 10 bases removed from V and 2 bases from J, the gap between germline ends came to 20 bases. CDR3 length: 15 residues. CDR3 protein: CASNLGGRTQETQYF. Here the CDR3 DNA reads TGTGCCAGCAACCTAGGAGGACGGACTCAAGAGACCCAGTACTTC.

The CDR3 DNA follows: TGTGCCAGCCAACAGGGACTCCCTAGCAATCAGCCCCAGCATTTT. Translated: CASQQGLPSNQPQHF. The chain links TRBV7-2 to TRBJ1-5; TRBD1 is a possible D gene (6 bases). Germline CDR1 reads SGHTA; CDR2 reads FQGNSA. This CDR3 is 15 amino acids long. V was cut by 8 bases and J by 0 bases, with 14 bases left in between.

This clonotype was seen many times. The chain joins TRBV24-1 to TRBJ2-7, with D perhaps given as TRBD1 or TRBD2 (5 bases each). CDR3 size: 15 residues. Per germline, CDR1 KGHDR and CDR2 SFDVKD. V lost 4 bases and J 3 bases, leaving 15 bases between the germline ends. CDR3 nucleotides: TGTGCCACCAGTGAGACCGGGACGGGCCTCTACGAGCAGTACTTC. Encoded protein: CATSETGTGLYEQYF.

This clonotype was detected many times. The CDR3 sequence: CASSQLDRVLIGELFF. The CDR3 nucleotides read TGTGCCAGCAGCCAGTTGGACAGGGTGTTGATCGGGGAGCTGTTTTTT. V usage is TRBV14 and J usage is TRBJ2-2; TRBD1 matches 8 bases. The CDR3 is 16 amino acids. Germline assignment: CDR1 SGHDN and CDR2 FVKESK. V gave up 3 bases and J gave up 7 bases; unmatched junction bases: 10.

This clonotype was counted ten times or more. The chain carries TRBV13 and TRBJ1-4, with D possibly TRBD1 on 5 matching bases. This CDR3 region has 13 residues. Germline V CDR1 and CDR2: PRHDT, FYEKMQ (reference sequence). Trimming removed 5 bases from V and 10 bases from J, with 14 bases in between. The CDR3 DNA reads TGTGCCAGCAGCCTATCGGACACGACAAAACTGTTTTTT. Its protein product is CASSLSDTTKLFF.

This clonotype was counted ten times or more. The chain has TRBV9 and TRBJ1-1; 8 bases map to TRBD1. CDR1 SGDLS and CDR2 YYNGEE come from the germline V gene. CDR3 length equals 14 residues. V lost 3 bases and J lost 1; bases outside the gene matches: 2. Here the CDR3 reads CASSGTGGNTEAFF. Here the CDR3 DNA reads TGTGCCAGCAGCGGAACAGGGGGGAACACTGAAGCTTTCTTT.

This chain connects TRBV12-3 or TRBV12-4 to TRBJ2-5; weak D call: TRBD1 (6 bases). This CDR3 spans 15 amino acids. V was cut by 5 bases and J by 5 bases, with 18 bases left in between. CDR3 protein: CASSRYRGGWETQYF. As DNA, the CDR3 is TGTGCCAGCAGTCGGTACAGAGGGGGATGGGAGACCCAGTACTTC.

There are many counts of this clonotype. The rearrangement uses TRBV5-6 and TRBJ2-5, with TRBD1 matching over 9 bases. The CDR3 has 13 residues. J gave up 5 bases and V 5 bases, and 4 bases lay outside the gene matches. Germline V gene lookup returns CDR1 SGHDT and CDR2 YYEEEE. CDR3 in amino acids: CASRSDRGETQYF. In DNA form, the CDR3 reads TGTGCCAGCAGGAGTGACAGGGGGGAGACCCAGTACTTC.

Comment on this clonotype: A much more abundant neighbour one base away suggests this may be a read error. This chain joins TRBV11-2 and TRBJ2-5; 7 nucleotides line up with TRBD1. Germline V gives CDR1 SGHAT, CDR2 FQNNGV. The CDR3 runs to 18 residues. CDR3 DNA: TGTGCCGGCAGCTCTATTATCTCGACAGGGCATAACCAAGAGACCCAGTACTTC. Its translation is CAGSSIISTGHNQETQYF.

At least ten counts were recorded for this clonotype. This chain connects TRBV4-3 to TRBJ2-5; TRBD2 matches at 12 bases. This CDR3 spans 16 amino acids. CDR1 and CDR2 from the germline V gene are LGHNA and YSLEER. The junction had 5 bases not matched to a gene; V was cut back by 4 bases and J by 2 bases. CDR3 coding DNA: TGCGCCAGCAGCCGCTCTAGCGGGGGGGAACAAGAGACCCAGTACTTC. This encodes CASSRSSGGEQETQYF.

This clonotype was counted at least ten times. The CDR3 reads CASSLGQARYEQYF. In DNA form, the CDR3 reads TGTGCCAGTAGTCTCGGACAGGCTCGGTACGAGCAGTACTTC. This chain links TRBV19 with TRBJ2-7, with 7 bases aligning to TRBD1. CDR1 and CDR2 (germline): LNHDA, SQIVND (reference sequence). V shed 5 bases, J shed 4 bases, and the junction held 8 bases outside the gene matches. CDR3 length: 14 amino acids. Looking up the rest from reference TRBV19 and TRBJ2-7 gives the full variable domain: DGGITQSPKYLFRKEGQNVTLSCEQNLNHDAMYWYRQDPGQGLRLIYYSQIVNDFQKGDIAEGYSVSREKKESFPLTVTSAQKNPTAFYLCASSLGQARYEQYFGPGTRLTVT.

Comment on this clonotype: No conserved phenylalanine or tryptophan ends this CDR3, so it is likely a read error. The limits of the CDR3 on the DNA are not certain, so only TCRdb's listed CDR3 is given. The gene calls are TRBV2 and TRBJ1-1. The CDR3 is 8 residues long, counting both termini. Germline CDR1 and CDR2: SNHLY and FYNNEI. CDR3 region: CASIVHFS.

A remark on this clonotype: A much larger clone lies one base from this, so it may be a read error. V and J are TRBV20-1 and TRBJ1-1; possibly TRBD1 for D (6 bases). Between the trimmed V and J ends, which lost 3 bases and 5 bases, there was a span of 16 bases. The germline gives CDR1 DFQATT, CDR2 SNEGSKA (reference sequence). The CDR3 sequence is 14 residues long. CDR3 nucleotide sequence: TGCAGTGCTAGCGAGGTAGGGGGTTGGACTGAAGCTTTCTTT. This sequence encodes CSASEVGGWTEAFF.

This chain joins TRBV12-3 or TRBV12-4 and TRBJ2-5; 7 nucleotides align to TRBD2. This CDR3 is 15 amino acids long. J lost 1 base, V lost 4 bases, and 6 bases had no gene match. CDR3 residues: CASSSLSGAQETQYF. The CDR3 DNA reads TGTGCCAGCAGTTCCCTAAGCGGGGCCCAAGAGACCCAGTACTTC.

Comment on this clonotype: Possible read error: a much larger clone is one base away. V usage is TRBV2 and J usage is TRBJ2-5; 7 nucleotides agree with TRBD1. Germline V CDR1 and CDR2: SNHLY, FYNNEI. CDR3 length: 15 amino acids. The CDR3 nucleotides read TGTGCCAGCAGCAGAGTGGGGACAGACCAAGAGGCCCAGTACTTC. It codes for CASSRVGTDQEAQYF. Together with reference TRBV2 and TRBJ2-5, the CDR3 gives the full variable domain: EPEVTQTPSHQVTQMGQEVILRCVPISNHLYFYWYRQILGQKVEFLVSFYNNEISEKSEIFDDQFSVERPDGSNFTLKIRSTKLEDSAMYFCASSRVGTDQEAQYFGPGTRLLVL.

V is TRBV12-3 or TRBV12-4 and J is TRBJ2-5, with D tentatively TRBD1 or TRBD2 (5 bases each). V dropped 5 bases and J dropped 5 bases, with 18 bases sitting between them. There are 15 residues in the CDR3. CDR3 sequence (DNA): TGTGCCAGCAGTCCACCGGGACCCCCGCTGGAGACCCAGTACTTC. Translation: CASSPPGPPLETQYF.

There are many counts of this clonotype. V gene TRBV7-8 combines with J gene TRBJ1-2; D may be TRBD1 (6 bases). The CDR3 sequence is 16 residues long. Germline V lookup: CDR1 SGHVS, CDR2 FQNEAQ. The germline V and J ends were trimmed by 2 bases and 7 bases, with 20 bases remaining between them. This CDR3 is CASSLRTDSRLFGYTF. The CDR3 DNA is TGTGCCAGCAGCTTAAGGACGGACAGTCGCCTGTTTGGCTACACCTTC.

A remark on this clonotype: This may arise from a read error, as a much more abundant clone is one base away. The chain joins TRBV7-2 to TRBJ1-2; tentative D call: TRBD1 (5 bases). The CDR3 has 16 residues. Germline V gives CDR1 SGHTA, CDR2 FQGNSA. The germline V and J ends were trimmed by 5 bases and 4 bases, with 20 bases remaining between them. CDR3 region: CASSQVPAGITYGYTF. CDR3 DNA sequence: TGTGCCAGCAGCCAAGTCCCGGCAGGGATTACCTATGGCTACACCTTC.

The genes are TRBV15 and TRBJ1-6; 7 positions match TRBD1. V lost 5 bases to trimming and J lost 6 bases; unmatched junction nucleotides: 7. This CDR3 is built from 15 residues. CDR1 LNHNV and CDR2 YYDKDF come from the germline V gene (reference sequence). The CDR3 nucleotides are TGTGCCACCAGCCGTGCAGGGACAGTTAATTCACCCCTCCACTTT. Encoded protein: CATSRAGTVNSPLHF. Full variable domain (remainder filled in from reference TRBV15 and TRBJ1-6): DAMVIQNPRYQVTQFGKPVTLSCSQTLNHNVMYWYQQKSSQAPKLLFHYYDKDFNNEADTPDNFQSRRPNTSFCFLDIRSPGLGDTAMYLCATSRAGTVNSPLHFGNGTRLTVT.

Only a few counts were recorded for this clonotype. The genes are TRBV6-5 and TRBJ2-7, with TRBD2 identical over 9 bases. V gave up 6 bases and J gave up 5 bases; unmatched junction bases: 14. Germline assignment: CDR1 MNHEY and CDR2 SVGAGI. The CDR3 runs 16 residues. The CDR3 loop reads CASSLSALAGLNEQYF. DNA of the CDR3: TGTGCCAGCAGCTTATCGGCCCTAGCGGGACTCAACGAGCAGTACTTC.

The sample holds many counts of this clonotype. The chain carries TRBV29-1 and TRBJ2-7; 7 nucleotides match TRBD2. Germline V gives CDR1 SQVTM, CDR2 ANQGSEA. Unmatched junction bases numbered 4, after V lost 4 bases and J lost 7 bases. This CDR3 spans 11 amino acids. The CDR3 DNA reads as TGCAGCGTTGGGGAGGGTTGGGAGCAGTACTTC. This sequence encodes CSVGEGWEQYF.

The chain is built from TRBV12-3 or TRBV12-4 and TRBJ1-5; D gene ambiguous. V lost 4 bases and J 3 bases, leaving 10 bases between the germline ends. The CDR3 runs to 14 residues. CDR3 sequence: CASSSGFANQPQHF. Here the CDR3 DNA reads TGTGCCAGCAGTTCGGGATTTGCCAATCAGCCCCAGCATTTT.

The rearrangement uses TRBV12-3 or TRBV12-4 and TRBJ1-5; 9 positions match TRBD1. The CDR3 covers 16 residues. J gave up 8 bases and V 6 bases, and 14 bases lay outside the gene matches. This CDR3 reads CASRPGTGSSRKPQHF. The CDR3 DNA follows: TGTGCCAGCAGGCCTGGGACAGGGTCAAGCCGGAAGCCCCAGCATTTT.

The chain links TRBV2 to TRBJ1-5, with TRBD1 matching over 8 bases. Losses at the gene ends were 5 bases for V and 3 bases for J; bases not matched to a gene: 15. In germline, CDR1 is SNHLY, CDR2 FYNNEI. This CDR3 contains 18 residues. In DNA, the CDR3 is TGTGCCAGCAGTTACTCGAGAGACAGGGGAGGGGTCAATCAGCCCCAGCATTTT. Translating gives CASSYSRDRGGVNQPQHF.

Concerning this clonotype itself: One junction end does not reproduce the germline sequence, and a read error may be involved. The genes are TRBV5-1 and TRBJ1-5; 11 nucleotides match TRBD1. Per germline, CDR1 SGHRS and CDR2 YFSETQ. This CDR3 is 15 amino acids long. Here the CDR3 reads CASSLDRGPRQPQHF. The DNA of the CDR3 is TGTGCCAGCAGCTTGGACAGGGGGCCCAGGCAGCCCCAGCATTTT.

This clonotype appeared many times. The chain links TRBV6-6 to TRBJ1-5; D is unresolved. Looked up from germline, CDR1 is MNHNY and CDR2 is SVGAGI (reference sequence). The CDR3 has 17 amino acids. V was shortened by 2 bases and J by 9 bases, with 23 bases between the two germline ends. CDR3 sequence: CASSYIVGSRTLAPQHF. The CDR3 DNA reads TGTGCCAGCAGTTACATCGTTGGGAGCCGGACCCTTGCGCCCCAGCATTTT.

This clonotype was seen a few times. The CDR3 does not end in the conserved phenylalanine or tryptophan, so this is likely a read error. The DNA is omitted, as the CDR3 cannot be located on it reliably, and the CDR3 follows TCRdb's listing. The chain links TRBV2 to TRBJ1-1. The germline V gene encodes CDR1 SNHLY and CDR2 FYNNEI. The CDR3 is 8 amino acids long, termini counted. Here the CDR3 reads CASSETVS.